The TCR beta chain described here comes from a study of blood T cell repertoires in COVID-19. The method was immunoSEQ multiplex PCR; TCRdb's version includes in-frame clones alone and lacks a portion of them. The repertoire has 270,000 or so clones, under 90% of them found once; the top ten carry more than 9.5%. This clone was detected a few times. The CDR3 extends over 12 amino acids. Germline V gene data show CDR1 as MNHEY and CDR2 as SVGEGT. The V gene lost 4 bases and the J gene lost 7 bases, with 10 bases spanning the gap. The specimen was peripheral blood. This clonotype was sampled from a woman in her 30s with COVID-19, enrolled during active disease. This rearrangement joins TRBV6-2 or TRBV6-3 to TRBJ1-1; a weak D match, TRBD1 (5 bases). For the CDR3, the DNA is TGTGCCAGCAGTTGGGGCCGTATTGAAGCTTTCTTT. Translating it yields CASSWGRIEAFF.